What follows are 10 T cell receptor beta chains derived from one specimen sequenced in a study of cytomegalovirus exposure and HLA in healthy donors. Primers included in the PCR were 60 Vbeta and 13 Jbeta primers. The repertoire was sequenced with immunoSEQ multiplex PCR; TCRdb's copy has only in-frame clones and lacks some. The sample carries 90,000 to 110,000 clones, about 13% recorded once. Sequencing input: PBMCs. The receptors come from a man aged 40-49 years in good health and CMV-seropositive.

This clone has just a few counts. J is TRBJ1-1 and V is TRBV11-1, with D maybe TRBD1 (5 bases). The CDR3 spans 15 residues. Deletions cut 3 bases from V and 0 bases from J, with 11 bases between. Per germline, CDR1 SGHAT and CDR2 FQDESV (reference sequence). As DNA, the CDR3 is TGTGCCAGCAGCTTTTCAGGGTACATGAACACTGAAGCTTTCTTT. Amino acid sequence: CASSFSGYMNTEAFF.

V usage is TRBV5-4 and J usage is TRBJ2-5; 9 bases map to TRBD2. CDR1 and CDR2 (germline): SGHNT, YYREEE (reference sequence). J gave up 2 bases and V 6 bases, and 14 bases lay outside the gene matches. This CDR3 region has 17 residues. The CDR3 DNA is TGTGCCAGCACCCCATCCCCGGGGACTAGCCTTCAAGAGACCCAGTACTTC. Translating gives CASTPSPGTSLQETQYF.

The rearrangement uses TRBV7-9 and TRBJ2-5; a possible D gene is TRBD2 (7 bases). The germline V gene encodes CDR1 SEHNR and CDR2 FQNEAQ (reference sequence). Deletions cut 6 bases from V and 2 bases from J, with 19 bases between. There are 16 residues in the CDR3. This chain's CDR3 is CASRPGKGGRQETQYF. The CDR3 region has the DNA TGTGCCAGCAGACCCGGCAAGGGGGGGAGGCAAGAGACCCAGTACTTC.

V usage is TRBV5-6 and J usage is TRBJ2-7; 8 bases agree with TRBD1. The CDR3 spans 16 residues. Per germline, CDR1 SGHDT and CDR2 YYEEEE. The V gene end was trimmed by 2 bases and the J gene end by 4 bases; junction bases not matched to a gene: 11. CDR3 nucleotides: TGTGCCAGCAGCTTTGGACAGGGAAGTGCGAGGTACGAGCAGTACTTC. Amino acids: CASSFGQGSARYEQYF.

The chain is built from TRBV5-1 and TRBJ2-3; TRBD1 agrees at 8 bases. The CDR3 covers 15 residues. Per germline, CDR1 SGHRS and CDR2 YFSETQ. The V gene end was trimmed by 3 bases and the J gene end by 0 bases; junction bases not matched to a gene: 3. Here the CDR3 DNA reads TGCGCCAGCAGCTCAGGACAGGGCAGCACAGATACGCAGTATTTT. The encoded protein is CASSSGQGSTDTQYF.

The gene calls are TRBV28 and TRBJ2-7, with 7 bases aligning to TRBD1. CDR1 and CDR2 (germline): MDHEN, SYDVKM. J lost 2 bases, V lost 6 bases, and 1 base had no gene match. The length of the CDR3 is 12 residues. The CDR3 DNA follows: TGTGCCAGCAGAGGGACAGCCTACGAGCAGTACTTC. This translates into CASRGTAYEQYF.

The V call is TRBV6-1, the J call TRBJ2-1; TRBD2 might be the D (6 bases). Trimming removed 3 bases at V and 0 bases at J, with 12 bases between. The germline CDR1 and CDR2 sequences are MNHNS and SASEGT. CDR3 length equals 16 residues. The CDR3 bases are TGTGCCAGCAGTGATGGGATGACTAGCTCCTACAATGAGCAGTTCTTC. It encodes CASSDGMTSSYNEQFF.

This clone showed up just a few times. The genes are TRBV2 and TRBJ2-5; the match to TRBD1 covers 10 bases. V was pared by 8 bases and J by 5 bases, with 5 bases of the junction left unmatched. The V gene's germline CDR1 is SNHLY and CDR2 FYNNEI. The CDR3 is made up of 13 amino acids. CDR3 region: CASGTGVGETQYF. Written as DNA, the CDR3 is TGTGCCAGCGGGACAGGGGTAGGGGAGACCCAGTACTTC.

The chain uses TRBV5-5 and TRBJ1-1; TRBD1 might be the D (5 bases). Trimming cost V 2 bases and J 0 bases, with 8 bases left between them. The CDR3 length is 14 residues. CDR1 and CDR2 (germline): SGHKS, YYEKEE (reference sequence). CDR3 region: CASSFGGVNTEAFF. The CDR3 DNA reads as TGTGCCAGCAGCTTCGGAGGGGTGAACACTGAAGCTTTCTTT.

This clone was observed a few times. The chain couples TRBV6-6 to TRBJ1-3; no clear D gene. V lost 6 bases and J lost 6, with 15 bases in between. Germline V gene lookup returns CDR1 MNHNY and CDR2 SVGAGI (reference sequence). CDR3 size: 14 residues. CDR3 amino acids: CASRPGRAVNTIYF. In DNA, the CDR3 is TGTGCCAGCAGACCCGGGAGGGCGGTAAACACCATATATTTT.